This T cell receptor beta chain was profiled in a study of cytomegalovirus exposure and HLA in healthy donors. Study-wide results and limits: Analysis performed later showed TCR beta chains linked to HLA being more clonally expanded than equally common others.

The germline gives CDR1 SGHRS, CDR2 YFSETQ. CDR3 length: 16 amino acids. V gave up 3 bases and J gave up 3 bases; unmatched junction bases: 3. PCR used 60 Vbeta primers and 13 Jbeta primers. Original data processing: There were tens of millions of unique TCR beta chains by a later count, and about 12 million of them were shared. This table comes from immunoSEQ multiplex PCR, and its TCRdb copy is limited to in-frame clones, with some not included. The V and J calls and the clone size are those of that table, but D and trimming were determined from the DNA. The sample includes around 190,000 clones, approximately 9.5% of them seen just once. With respect to this clone: No antigen is known for it.

This clonotype was sampled from a woman aged 25 to 39 in good health and CMV-seropositive. The rearrangement joins TRBV5-1 to TRBJ2-3; 14 positions agree with TRBD2. Sequencing was carried out using PBMCs. The CDR3 protein is CASSSGLAGVTDTQYF. The CDR3 nucleotides are TGCGCCAGCAGCTCGGGACTAGCGGGAGTGACAGATACGCAGTATTTT.